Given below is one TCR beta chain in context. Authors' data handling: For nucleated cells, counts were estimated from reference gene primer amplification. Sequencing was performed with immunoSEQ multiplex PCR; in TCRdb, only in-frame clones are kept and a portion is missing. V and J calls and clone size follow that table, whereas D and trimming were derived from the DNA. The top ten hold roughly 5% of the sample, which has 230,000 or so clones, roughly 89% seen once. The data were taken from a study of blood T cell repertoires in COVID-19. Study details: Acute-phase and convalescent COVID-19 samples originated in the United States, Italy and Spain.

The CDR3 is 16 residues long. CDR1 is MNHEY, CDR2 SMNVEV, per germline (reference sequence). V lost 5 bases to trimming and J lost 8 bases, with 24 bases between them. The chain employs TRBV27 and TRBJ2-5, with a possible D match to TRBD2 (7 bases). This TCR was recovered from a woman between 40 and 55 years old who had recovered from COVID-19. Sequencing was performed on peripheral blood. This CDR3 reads CASSNPSGRGVRTQYF. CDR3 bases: TGTGCCAGCAGTAACCCATCTGGGAGGGGGGTCCGAACCCAGTACTTC.